This T cell receptor (beta chain) was sequenced for a study of T cells in localized non-small cell lung cancer. Broader study findings: Heterogeneity is still possible, as just one tumor region was sequenced. A median of about 52 clones ranked among the top 100 in tumor appeared in adjacent lung. Uninvolved adjacent lung showed higher T cell clonality than tumor. Higher T cell density in the blood was associated with longer overall survival, whereas higher adjacent-lung clonality associated with shorter survival.

In regard to this clone: The antigen is unknown.

Assay used: immunoSEQ multiplex PCR; TCRdb lists only in-frame clones, some missing. The table lists more than 45,000 clones, around 80% of them singletons. This specimen was peripheral blood mononuclear cells, taken before any cancer treatment. This TCR was recovered from a man aged 40 to 70 with stage III lung adenocarcinoma.

CDR3 sequence: CASRILSPGVMNTEAFF. The CDR3 coding sequence is TGTGCCAGCAGGATCTTATCTCCTGGGGTTATGAACACTGAAGCTTTCTTT. The chain joins TRBV28 to TRBJ1-1; the D is unclear. CDR3 length equals 17 residues. V lost 6 bases and J 0 bases, leaving 20 bases between the germline ends. The germline V gene encodes CDR1 MDHEN and CDR2 SYDVKM.